The source of this T cell receptor (beta chain) is a study of blood T cell repertoires in COVID-19. Per the original data handling: Cell counts per sample came from amplifying reference gene primers. Sequencing was performed with immunoSEQ multiplex PCR; in TCRdb, only in-frame clones are kept and a portion is missing. The D gene and trimming were derived from the DNA, and the V and J assignments and clone size from that table. The sample has 150,000 or so clones, around 84% seen once. The ends were cut back, 2 bases at V and 6 bases at J, with 13 bases in the middle. This CDR3 region has 14 residues. CDR1 is SGHVS, CDR2 FQNEAQ, per germline.

The source material was peripheral blood. This receptor was identified in a man aged 60-69 years with COVID-19, enrolled during active disease. The chain links TRBV7-8 to TRBJ1-2; D is possibly TRBD1 (5 bases). The CDR3, as DNA: TGTGCCAGCAGCTTAAATCAGGGAACGGATGGCTACACCTTC. Encoded protein: CASSLNQGTDGYTF.